The sequence of this TCR beta chain was determined in a study of human thymus T cells. General study results and limits: As related research reported, thymic repertoires overlapped highly among unrelated individuals.

Thymic tissue was derived from resections collected during corrective heart surgery. Method: immunoSEQ multiplex PCR; TCRdb's copy keeps in-frame clones and lacks some. The data hold fewer than 90,000 clones, with roughly 96% observed a single time. About this clone: Antigen specificity is unknown.

Germline values: CDR1 SEHNR, CDR2 FQNEAQ (reference sequence). The CDR3 length is 16 residues. J lost 4 bases, V lost 2 bases, and 10 bases had no gene match. This sequence was found in a boy under two years old with a congenital heart defect but otherwise immunologically healthy. The specimen sequenced was thymus tissue. The chain uses TRBV7-9 and TRBJ1-2, with TRBD1 matching over 7 bases. CDR3 in amino acids: CASSLWDRDFGYGYTF. Written as DNA, the CDR3 is TGTGCCAGCAGCTTATGGGACAGAGACTTCGGCTATGGCTACACCTTC.